This T cell receptor beta chain was recorded in a study of Ad26.COV2.S vaccination and SARS-CoV-2 variants. Study information: Intramuscularly, Ad26.COV2.S was given either once or twice, 56 days apart.

Sequencing was performed with immunoSEQ multiplex PCR; in TCRdb, only in-frame clones are kept and a portion is missing. The sample contains some 410,000 clones, roughly 90% of which appear only once. General study findings and limits: In TCR breadth and depth analyses, total T cell responses may have been underestimated. Vaccinated individuals (as opposed to placebo recipients) had higher spike-specific TCR breadth.

A few counts support this clone. Antigen: not known. Documented treatment: 15 to 20 received Ad26.COV2.S at low or high dose, single or two shots; roughly five received placebo; per-sample allocation not given. The samples date from day 63 after the first vaccine or placebo injection. An Ad26 vector was used to express Wuhan-strain SARS-CoV-2 spike as the vaccine. The V end lost 6 bases, the J end lost 4 bases, and 19 bases lay between the germline ends. The germline V gene encodes CDR1 LNHDA and CDR2 SQIVND (reference sequence). The CDR3 loop spans 16 amino acids. The J gene is TRBJ1-5, the V gene TRBV19; D perhaps matches TRBD1 (5 bases). The starting material was peripheral blood, obtained in a trial of Ad26.COV2.S vaccine versus placebo. The receptor's source is a person aged 18-65 years who received the Ad26.COV2.S COVID-19 vaccine or a placebo. In DNA, the CDR3 is TGTGCCAGTAGCCCCGGGACGGGGAGCGGGAATCAGCCCCAGCATTTT. It codes for CASSPGTGSGNQPQHF.